The clone carrying this TCR beta chain occurred a few times. Its specificity is not known. This entry belongs to a study of cytomegalovirus exposure and HLA in healthy donors. Regarding the study as a whole: Common viral pathogens were later found to be apparently linked to several of the most significant clusters. TCR beta chain V- and J-gene trimming was linked, in a later analysis, to a missense variant in DCLRE1C.

Use of 60 Vbeta and 13 Jbeta primers characterized the PCR. Libraries were prepared by immunoSEQ multiplex PCR; TCRdb keeps only in-frame clonotypes and omits some of them. The data hold under 150,000 clones, with 79% observed a single time. Trimming pared 0 bases from V and 7 bases from J, leaving 10 bases between. Germline lookup yields CDR1 SGDLS and CDR2 YYNGEE. CDR3 length equals 14 residues. Sequencing was carried out using PBMCs. The TCR sequence derives from a middle-aged woman in good health and CMV-seropositive. This sequence joins TRBV9 and TRBJ2-2, with D uncertain. Here the CDR3 DNA reads TGTGCCAGCAGCGTAGGCGGTCAAAACGGGGAGCTGTTTTTT. Its protein is CASSVGGQNGELFF.